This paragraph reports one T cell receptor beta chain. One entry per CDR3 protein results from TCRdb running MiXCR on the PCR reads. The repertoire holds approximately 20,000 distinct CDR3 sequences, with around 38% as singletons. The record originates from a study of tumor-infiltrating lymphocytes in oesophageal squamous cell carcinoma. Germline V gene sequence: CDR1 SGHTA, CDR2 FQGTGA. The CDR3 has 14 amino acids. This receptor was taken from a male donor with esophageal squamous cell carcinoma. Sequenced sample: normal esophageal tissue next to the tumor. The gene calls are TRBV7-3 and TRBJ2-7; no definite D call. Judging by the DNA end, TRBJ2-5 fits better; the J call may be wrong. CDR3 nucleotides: TGTGCCAGCAGCTTAAGTGGTTTCGGGGAGACCCAGTACTTC. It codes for CASSLSGFGETQYF.